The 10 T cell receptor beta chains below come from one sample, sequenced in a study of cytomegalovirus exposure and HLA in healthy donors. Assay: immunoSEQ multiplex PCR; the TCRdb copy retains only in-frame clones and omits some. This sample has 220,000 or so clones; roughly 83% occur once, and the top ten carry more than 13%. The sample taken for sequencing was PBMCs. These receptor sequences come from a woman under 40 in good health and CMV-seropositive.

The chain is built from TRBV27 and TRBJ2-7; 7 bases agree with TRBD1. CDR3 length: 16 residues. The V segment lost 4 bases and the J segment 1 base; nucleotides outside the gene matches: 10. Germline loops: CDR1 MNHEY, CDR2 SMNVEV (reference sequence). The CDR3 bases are TGTGCCAGCAGTTCAACTTACAGGGGATTGTCCTACGAGCAGTACTTC. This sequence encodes CASSSTYRGLSYEQYF.

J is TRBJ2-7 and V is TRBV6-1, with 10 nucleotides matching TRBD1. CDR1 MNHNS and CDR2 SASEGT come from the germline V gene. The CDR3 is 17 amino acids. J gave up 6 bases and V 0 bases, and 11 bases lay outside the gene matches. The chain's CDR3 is CASSEALLSTGGFEQYF. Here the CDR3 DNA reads TGTGCCAGCAGTGAAGCGCTTCTATCGACAGGGGGCTTCGAGCAGTACTTC.

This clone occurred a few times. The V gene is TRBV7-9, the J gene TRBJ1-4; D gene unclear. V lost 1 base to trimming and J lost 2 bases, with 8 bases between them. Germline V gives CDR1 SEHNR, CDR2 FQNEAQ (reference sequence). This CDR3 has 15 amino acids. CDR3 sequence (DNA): TGTGCCAGCAGCTTAGGCTCGACTACTAATGAAAAACTGTTTTTT. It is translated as CASSLGSTTNEKLFF. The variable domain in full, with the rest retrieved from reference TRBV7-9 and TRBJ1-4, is DTGVSQNPRHKITKRGQNVTFRCDPISEHNRLYWYRQTLGQGPEFLTYFQNEAQLEKSRLLSDRFSAERPKGSFSTLEIQRTEQGDSAMYLCASSLGSTTNEKLFFGSGTQLSVL.

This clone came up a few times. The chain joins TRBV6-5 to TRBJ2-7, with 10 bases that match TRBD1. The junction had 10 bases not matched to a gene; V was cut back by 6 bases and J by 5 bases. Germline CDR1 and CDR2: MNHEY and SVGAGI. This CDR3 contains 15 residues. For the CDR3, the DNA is TGTGCCAGCAGGACCGGGACAGGGGACGTCCACGAGCAGTACTTC. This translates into CASRTGTGDVHEQYF.

The CDR3 region has the DNA TGCGCCAGCAGCTTGGACAGGTACGAAGCTTTCTTT. Encoded protein: CASSLDRYEAFF. The chain uses TRBV5-1 and TRBJ1-1; maybe TRBD1 (5 bases). The ends were cut back, 0 bases at V and 8 bases at J, with 8 bases in the middle. The CDR3 sequence is 12 residues long. Germline CDR1 is SGHRS and CDR2 is YFSETQ.

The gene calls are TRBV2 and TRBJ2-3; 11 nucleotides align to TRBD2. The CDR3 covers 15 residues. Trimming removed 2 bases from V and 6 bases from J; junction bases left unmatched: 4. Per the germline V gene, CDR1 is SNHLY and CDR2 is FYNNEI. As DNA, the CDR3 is TGTGCCAGCAGTGAACTAGCGGGAGGAGTGGATACGCAGTATTTT. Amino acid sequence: CASSELAGGVDTQYF.

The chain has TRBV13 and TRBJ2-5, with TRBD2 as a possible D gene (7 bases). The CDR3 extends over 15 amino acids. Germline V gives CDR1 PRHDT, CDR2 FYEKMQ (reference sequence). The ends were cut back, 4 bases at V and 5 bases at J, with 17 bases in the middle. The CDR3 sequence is CASSSGQTSHETQYF. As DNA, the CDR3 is TGTGCCAGCAGCTCCGGACAGACTAGCCACGAGACCCAGTACTTC.

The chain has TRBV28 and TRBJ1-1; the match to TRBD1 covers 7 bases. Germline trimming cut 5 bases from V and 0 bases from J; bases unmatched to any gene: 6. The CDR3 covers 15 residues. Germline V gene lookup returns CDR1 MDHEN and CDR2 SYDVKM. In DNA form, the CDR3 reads TGTGCCAGCAGTCCTATACAGGGGATGAACACTGAAGCTTTCTTT. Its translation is CASSPIQGMNTEAFF.

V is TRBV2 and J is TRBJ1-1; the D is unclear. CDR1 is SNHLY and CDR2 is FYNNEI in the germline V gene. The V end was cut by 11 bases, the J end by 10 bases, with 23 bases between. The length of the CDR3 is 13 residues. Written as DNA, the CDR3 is TGTGCCCCCCTAAACATTAAGGGTAAAATAGCTTTCTTT. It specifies CAPLNIKGKIAFF.

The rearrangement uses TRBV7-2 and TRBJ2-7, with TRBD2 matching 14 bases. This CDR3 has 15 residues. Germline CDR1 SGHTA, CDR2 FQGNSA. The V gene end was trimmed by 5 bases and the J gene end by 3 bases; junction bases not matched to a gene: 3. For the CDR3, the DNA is TGTGCCAGCAGCCCGGGACTAGCGGGAGTCTACGAGCAGTACTTC. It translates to CASSPGLAGVYEQYF.